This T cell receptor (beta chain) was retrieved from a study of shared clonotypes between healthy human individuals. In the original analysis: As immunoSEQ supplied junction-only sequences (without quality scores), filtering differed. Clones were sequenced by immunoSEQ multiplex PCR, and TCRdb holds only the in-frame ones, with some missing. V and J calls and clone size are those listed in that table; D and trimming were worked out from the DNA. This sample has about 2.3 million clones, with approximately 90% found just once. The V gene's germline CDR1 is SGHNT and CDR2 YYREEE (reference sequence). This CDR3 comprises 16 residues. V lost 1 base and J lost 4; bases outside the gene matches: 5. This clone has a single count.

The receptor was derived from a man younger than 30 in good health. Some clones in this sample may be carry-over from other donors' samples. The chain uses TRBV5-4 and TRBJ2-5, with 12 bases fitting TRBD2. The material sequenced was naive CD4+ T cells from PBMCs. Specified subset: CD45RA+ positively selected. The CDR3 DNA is TGTGCCAGCAGCTTGAACCGACTAGCGGGAGTAGAGACCCAGTACTTC. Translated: CASSLNRLAGVETQYF.